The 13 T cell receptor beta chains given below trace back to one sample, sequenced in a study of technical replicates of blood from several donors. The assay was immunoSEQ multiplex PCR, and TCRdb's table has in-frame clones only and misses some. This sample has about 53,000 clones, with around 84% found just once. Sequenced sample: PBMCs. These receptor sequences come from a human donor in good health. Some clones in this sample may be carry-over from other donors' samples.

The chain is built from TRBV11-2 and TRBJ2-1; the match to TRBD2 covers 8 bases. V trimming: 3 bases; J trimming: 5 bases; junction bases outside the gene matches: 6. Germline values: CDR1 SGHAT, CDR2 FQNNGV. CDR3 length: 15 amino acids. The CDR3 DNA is TGTGCCAGCAGCTTTACGGGACTAGGAAACAATGAGCAGTTCTTC. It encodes CASSFTGLGNNEQFF.

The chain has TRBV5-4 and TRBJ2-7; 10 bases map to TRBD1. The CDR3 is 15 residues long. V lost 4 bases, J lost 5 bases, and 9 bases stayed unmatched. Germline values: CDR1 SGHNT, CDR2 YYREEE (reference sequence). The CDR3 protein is CASSPGGGQGNEQYF. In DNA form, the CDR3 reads TGTGCCAGCAGCCCCGGCGGGGGACAGGGGAACGAGCAGTACTTC.

Here the CDR3 reads CASSRDWTETQYF. The CDR3 DNA reads TGTGCCAGCAGCCGGGACTGGACGGAGACCCAGTACTTC. The chain couples TRBV7-3 to TRBJ2-5; D is possibly TRBD2 (6 bases). The CDR3 runs to 13 residues. Per the germline V gene, CDR1 is SGHTA and CDR2 is FQGTGA. Trimming pared 5 bases from V and 5 bases from J, leaving 12 bases between.

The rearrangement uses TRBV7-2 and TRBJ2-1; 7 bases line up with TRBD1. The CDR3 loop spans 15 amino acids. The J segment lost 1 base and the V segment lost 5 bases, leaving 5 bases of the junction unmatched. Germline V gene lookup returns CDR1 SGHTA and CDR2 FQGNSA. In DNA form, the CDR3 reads TGTGCCAGCAGCACAGACAGGGTTTCCTACAATGAGCAGTTCTTC. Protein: CASSTDRVSYNEQFF.

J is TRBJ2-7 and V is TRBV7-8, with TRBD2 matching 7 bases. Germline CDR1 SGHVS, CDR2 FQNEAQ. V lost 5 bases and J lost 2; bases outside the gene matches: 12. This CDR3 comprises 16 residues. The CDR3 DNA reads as TGTGCCAGCAGCCCTTTTAGGACTAGTCACCCCTACGAGCAGTACTTC. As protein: CASSPFRTSHPYEQYF.

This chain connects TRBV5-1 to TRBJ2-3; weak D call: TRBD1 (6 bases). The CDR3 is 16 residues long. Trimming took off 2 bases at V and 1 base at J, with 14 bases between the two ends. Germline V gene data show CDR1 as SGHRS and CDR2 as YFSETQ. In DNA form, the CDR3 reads TGCGCCAGCAGCTTAGGGTGGGCAGGGGGCACAGATACGCAGTATTTT. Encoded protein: CASSLGWAGGTDTQYF. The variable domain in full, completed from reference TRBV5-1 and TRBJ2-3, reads KAGVTQTPRYLIKTRGQQVTLSCSPISGHRSVSWYQQTPGQGLQFLFEYFSETQRNKGNFPGRFSGRQFSNSRSEMNVSTLELGDSALYLCASSLGWAGGTDTQYFGPGTRLTVL.

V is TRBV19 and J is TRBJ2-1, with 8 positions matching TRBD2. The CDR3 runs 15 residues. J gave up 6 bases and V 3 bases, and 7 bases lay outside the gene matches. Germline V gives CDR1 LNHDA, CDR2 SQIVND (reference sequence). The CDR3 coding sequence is TGTGCCAGTAGTATGAGGCCTAGCGGGCTCAATGAGCAGTTCTTC. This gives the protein CASSMRPSGLNEQFF.

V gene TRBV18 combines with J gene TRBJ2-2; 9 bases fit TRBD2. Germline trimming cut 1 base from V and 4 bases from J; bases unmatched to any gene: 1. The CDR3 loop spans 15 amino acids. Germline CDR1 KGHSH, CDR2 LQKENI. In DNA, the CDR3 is TGTGCCAGCTCACCACTTAGCGGGAGCACCGGGGAGCTGTTTTTT. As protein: CASSPLSGSTGELFF.

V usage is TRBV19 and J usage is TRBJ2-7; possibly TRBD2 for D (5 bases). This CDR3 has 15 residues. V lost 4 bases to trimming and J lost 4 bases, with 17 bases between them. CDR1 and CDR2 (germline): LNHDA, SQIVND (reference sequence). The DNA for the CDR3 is TGTGCCAGTAGTAGCCTCGGGGATGGGGTTTACGAGCAGTACTTC. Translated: CASSSLGDGVYEQYF.

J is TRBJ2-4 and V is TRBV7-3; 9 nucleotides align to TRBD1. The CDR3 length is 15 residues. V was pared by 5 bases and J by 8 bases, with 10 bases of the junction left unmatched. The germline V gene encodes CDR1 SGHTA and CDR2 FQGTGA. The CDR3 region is CASSAQGAPWDIQYF. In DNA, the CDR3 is TGTGCCAGCAGCGCACAGGGGGCCCCTTGGGACATTCAGTACTTC.

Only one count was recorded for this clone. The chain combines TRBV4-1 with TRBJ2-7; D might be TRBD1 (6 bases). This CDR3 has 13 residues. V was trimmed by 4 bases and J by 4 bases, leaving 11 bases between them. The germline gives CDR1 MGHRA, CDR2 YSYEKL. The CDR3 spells CASSRLQGYEQYF. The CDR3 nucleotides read TGCGCCAGCAGCCGGTTACAGGGATACGAGCAGTACTTC.

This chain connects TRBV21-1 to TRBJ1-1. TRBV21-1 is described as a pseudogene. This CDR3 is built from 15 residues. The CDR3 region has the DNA TGTGCCAGCAGCAATCGGACGGGAATGAACACTGAAGCTTTCTTT. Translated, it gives CASSNRTGMNTEAFF.

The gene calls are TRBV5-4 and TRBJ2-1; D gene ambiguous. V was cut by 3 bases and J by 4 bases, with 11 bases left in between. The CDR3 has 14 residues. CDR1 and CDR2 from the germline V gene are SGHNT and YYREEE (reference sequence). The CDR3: CASSWPGKYNEQFF. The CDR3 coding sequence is TGTGCCAGCAGCTGGCCAGGCAAGTACAATGAGCAGTTCTTC.